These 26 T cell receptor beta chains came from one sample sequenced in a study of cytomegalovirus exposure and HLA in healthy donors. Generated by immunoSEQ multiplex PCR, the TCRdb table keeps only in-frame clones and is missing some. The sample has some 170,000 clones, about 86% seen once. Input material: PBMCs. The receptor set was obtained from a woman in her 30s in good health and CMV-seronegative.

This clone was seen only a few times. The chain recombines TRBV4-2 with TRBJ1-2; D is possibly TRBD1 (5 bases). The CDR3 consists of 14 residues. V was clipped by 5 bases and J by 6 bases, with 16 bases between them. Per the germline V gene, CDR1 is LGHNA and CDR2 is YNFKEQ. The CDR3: CASSKGAGRDGYTF. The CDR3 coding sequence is TGTGCCAGCAGCAAAGGGGCCGGGAGGGATGGCTACACCTTC.

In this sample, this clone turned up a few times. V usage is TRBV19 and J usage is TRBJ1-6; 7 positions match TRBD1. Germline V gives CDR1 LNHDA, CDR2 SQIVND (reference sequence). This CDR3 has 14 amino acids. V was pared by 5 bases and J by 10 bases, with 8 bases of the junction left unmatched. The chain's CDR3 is CASSPGQLGSPLHF. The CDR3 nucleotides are TGTGCCAGTAGTCCGGGACAGTTGGGATCACCCCTCCACTTT.

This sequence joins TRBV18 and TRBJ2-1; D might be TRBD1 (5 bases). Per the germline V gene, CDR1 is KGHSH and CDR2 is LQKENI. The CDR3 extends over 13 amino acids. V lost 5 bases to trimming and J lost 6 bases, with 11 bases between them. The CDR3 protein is CASSTRAPNEQFF. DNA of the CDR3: TGTGCCAGCTCAACCAGGGCCCCCAATGAGCAGTTCTTC.

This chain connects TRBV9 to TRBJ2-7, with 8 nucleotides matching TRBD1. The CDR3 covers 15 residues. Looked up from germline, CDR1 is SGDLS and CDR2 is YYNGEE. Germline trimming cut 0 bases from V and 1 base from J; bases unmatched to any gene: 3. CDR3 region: CASSVGRDRSYEQYF. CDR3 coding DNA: TGTGCCAGCAGCGTAGGTCGGGACAGGTCCTACGAGCAGTACTTC.

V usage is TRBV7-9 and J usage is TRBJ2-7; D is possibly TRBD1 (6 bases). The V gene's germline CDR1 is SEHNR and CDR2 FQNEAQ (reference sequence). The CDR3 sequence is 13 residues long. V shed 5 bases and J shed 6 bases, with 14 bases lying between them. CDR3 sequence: CASSPTGATEQYF. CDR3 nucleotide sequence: TGTGCCAGCAGCCCGACAGGAGCTACCGAGCAGTACTTC.

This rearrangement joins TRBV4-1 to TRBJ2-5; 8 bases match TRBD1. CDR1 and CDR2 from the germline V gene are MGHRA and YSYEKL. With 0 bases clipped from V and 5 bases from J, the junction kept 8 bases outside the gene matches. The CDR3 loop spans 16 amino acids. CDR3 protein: CASSQDRAGGLETQYF. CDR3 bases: TGCGCCAGCAGCCAAGATAGGGCAGGGGGCTTGGAGACCCAGTACTTC.

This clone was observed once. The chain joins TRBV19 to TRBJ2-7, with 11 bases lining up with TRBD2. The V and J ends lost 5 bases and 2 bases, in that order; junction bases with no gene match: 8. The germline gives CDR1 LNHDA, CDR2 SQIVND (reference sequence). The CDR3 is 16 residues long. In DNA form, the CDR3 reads TGTGCCAGTAGTCGGATTACTAGCGGGGGCCCCTACGAGCAGTACTTC. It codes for CASSRITSGGPYEQYF. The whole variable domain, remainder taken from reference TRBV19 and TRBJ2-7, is DGGITQSPKYLFRKEGQNVTLSCEQNLNHDAMYWYRQDPGQGLRLIYYSQIVNDFQKGDIAEGYSVSREKKESFPLTVTSAQKNPTAFYLCASSRITSGGPYEQYFGPGTRLTVT.

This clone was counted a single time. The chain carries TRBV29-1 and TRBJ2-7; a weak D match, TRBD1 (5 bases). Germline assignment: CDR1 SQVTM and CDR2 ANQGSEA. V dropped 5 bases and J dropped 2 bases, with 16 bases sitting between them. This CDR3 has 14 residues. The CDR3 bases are TGCAGCGTTCTTACACAGGCGCAACCCTACGAGCAGTACTTC. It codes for CSVLTQAQPYEQYF.

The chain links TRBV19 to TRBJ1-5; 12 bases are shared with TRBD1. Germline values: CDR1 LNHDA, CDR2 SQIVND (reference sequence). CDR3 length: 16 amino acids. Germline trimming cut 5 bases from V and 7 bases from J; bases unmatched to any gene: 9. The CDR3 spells CASSVGTGGRNQPQHF. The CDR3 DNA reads TGTGCCAGTAGTGTTGGGACAGGGGGCAGGAACCAGCCCCAGCATTTT.

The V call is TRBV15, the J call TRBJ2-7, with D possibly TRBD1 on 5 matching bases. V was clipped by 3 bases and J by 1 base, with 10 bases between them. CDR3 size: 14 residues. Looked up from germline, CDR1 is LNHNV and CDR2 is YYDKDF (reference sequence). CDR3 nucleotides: TGTGCCACCAGCAGGGGCAGGGAATCCTACGAGCAGTACTTC. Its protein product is CATSRGRESYEQYF.

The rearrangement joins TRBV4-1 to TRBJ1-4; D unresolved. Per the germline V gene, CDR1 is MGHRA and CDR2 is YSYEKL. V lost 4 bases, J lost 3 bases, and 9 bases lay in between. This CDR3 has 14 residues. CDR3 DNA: TGCGCCAGCAGCCCCCTTGGGCCTAATGAAAAACTGTTTTTT. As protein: CASSPLGPNEKLFF.

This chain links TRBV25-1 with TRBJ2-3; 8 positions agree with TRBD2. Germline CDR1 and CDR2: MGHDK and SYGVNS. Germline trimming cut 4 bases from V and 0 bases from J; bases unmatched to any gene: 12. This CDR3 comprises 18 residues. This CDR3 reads CASSAQGSGGPSTDTQYF. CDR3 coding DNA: TGTGCCAGCAGTGCACAGGGAAGCGGGGGCCCCAGCACAGATACGCAGTATTTT.

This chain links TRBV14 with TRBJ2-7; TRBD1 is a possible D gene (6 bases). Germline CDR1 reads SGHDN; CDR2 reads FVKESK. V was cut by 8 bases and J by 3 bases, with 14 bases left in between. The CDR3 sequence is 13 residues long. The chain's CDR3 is CASGDIGNYEQYF. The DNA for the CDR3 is TGTGCCAGCGGGGACATCGGGAACTACGAGCAGTACTTC.

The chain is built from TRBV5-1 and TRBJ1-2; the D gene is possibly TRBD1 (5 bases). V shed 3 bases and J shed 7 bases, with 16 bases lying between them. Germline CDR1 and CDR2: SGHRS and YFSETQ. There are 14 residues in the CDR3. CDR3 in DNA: TGCGCCAGCAGCTCCGGTTCGGGGGGAACTGGCTACACCTTC. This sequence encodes CASSSGSGGTGYTF.

The CDR3 region is CASALEATNEKLFF. The DNA of the CDR3 is TGTGCCAGCGCCCTGGAGGCAACTAATGAAAAACTGTTTTTT. The chain uses TRBV6-5 and TRBJ1-4; D uncertain. Deletions cut 8 bases from V and 0 bases from J, with 10 bases between. Looked up from germline, CDR1 is MNHEY and CDR2 is SVGAGI. This CDR3 is 14 amino acids long.

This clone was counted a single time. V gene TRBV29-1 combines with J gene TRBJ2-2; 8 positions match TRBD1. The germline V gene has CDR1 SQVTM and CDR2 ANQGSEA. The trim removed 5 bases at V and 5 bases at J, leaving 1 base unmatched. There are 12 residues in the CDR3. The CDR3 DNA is TGCAGCGTTACAGGGGGAACCGGGGAGCTGTTTTTT. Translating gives CSVTGGTGELFF.

CDR3 DNA: TGTGCCAGCTCACCAACTTGGGGACAGGGCAACTATGGCTACACCTTC. This translates into CASSPTWGQGNYGYTF. The chain combines TRBV18 with TRBJ1-2; 9 bases match TRBD1. The CDR3 is 16 residues long. CDR1 and CDR2 from the germline V gene are KGHSH and LQKENI. With 2 bases clipped from V and 2 bases from J, the junction kept 6 bases outside the gene matches.

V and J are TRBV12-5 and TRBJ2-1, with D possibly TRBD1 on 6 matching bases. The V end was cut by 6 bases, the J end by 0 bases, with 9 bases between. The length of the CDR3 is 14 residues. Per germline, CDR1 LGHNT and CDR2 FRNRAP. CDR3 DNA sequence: TGTGCTAGTGGCACAGGGATCTCCTACAATGAGCAGTTCTTC. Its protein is CASGTGISYNEQFF.

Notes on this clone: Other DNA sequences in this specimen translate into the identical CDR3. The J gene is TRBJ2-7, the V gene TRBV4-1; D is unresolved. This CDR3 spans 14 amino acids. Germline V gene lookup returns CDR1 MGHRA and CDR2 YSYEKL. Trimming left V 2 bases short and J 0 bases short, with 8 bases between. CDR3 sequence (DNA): TGCGCCAGCAGCCAATTACCGGGCTCCTACGAGCAGTACTTC. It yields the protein CASSQLPGSYEQYF.

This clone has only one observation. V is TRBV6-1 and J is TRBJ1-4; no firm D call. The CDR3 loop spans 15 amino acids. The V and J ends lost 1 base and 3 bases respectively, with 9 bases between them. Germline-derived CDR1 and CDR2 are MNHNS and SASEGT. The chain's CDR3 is CASSEVGRANEKLFF. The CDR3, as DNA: TGTGCCAGCAGTGAAGTGGGTCGGGCTAATGAAAAACTGTTTTTT.

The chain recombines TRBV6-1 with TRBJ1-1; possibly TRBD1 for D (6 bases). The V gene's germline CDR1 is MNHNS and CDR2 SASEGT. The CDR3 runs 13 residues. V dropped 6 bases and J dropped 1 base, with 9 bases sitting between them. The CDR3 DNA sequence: TGTGCCAGCAGACTGGGACAGAACACTGAAGCTTTCTTT. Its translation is CASRLGQNTEAFF.

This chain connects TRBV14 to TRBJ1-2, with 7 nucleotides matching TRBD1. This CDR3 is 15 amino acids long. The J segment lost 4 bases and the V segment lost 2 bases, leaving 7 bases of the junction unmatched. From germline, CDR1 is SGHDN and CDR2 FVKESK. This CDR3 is CASSQSKGTAYGYTF. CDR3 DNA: TGTGCCAGCAGCCAAAGCAAGGGGACAGCCTATGGCTACACCTTC.

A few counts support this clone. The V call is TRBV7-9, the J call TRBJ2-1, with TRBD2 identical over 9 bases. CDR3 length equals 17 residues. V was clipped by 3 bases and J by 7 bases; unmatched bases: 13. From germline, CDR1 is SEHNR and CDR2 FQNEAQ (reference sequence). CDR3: CASSFPSGGKNWNEQFF. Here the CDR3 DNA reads TGTGCCAGCAGCTTCCCCAGCGGGGGGAAAAACTGGAATGAGCAGTTCTTC.

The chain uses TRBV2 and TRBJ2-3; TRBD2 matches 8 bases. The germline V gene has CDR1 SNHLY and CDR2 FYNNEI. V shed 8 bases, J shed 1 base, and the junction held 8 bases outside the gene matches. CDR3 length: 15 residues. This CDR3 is CASWERGSGTDTQYF. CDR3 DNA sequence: TGTGCCAGCTGGGAGCGGGGGTCGGGCACAGATACGCAGTATTTT.

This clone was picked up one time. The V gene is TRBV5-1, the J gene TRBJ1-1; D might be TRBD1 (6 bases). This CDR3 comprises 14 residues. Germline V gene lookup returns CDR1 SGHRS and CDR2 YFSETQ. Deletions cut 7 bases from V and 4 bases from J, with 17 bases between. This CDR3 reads CASGLGTFVTEAFF. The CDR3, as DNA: TGCGCCAGCGGTCTCGGGACATTTGTCACTGAAGCTTTCTTT.

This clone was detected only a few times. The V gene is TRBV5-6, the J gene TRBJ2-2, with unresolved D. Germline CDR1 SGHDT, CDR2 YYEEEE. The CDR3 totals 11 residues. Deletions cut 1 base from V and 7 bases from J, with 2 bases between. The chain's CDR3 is CASSLYGELFF. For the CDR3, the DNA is TGTGCCAGCAGCTTGTACGGGGAGCTGTTTTTT.